The TCR beta chain under discussion was sequenced for a study of control samples from healthy donors and cancer patients. This CDR3 comprises 18 residues. Trimming pared 4 bases from V and 5 bases from J, leaving 26 bases between. Per the germline V gene, CDR1 is MNHNS and CDR2 is SASEGT. Method: immunoSEQ multiplex PCR; TCRdb's copy keeps in-frame clones and lacks some. The top ten clones hold just over 7.5% of a sample with under 150,000 clones, over 85% of them seen once. This clonotype was sampled from a man in his fifties with head and neck cancer. This chain uses TRBV6-1 with TRBJ1-2; D is possibly TRBD1 (6 bases). Sequencing input: PBMCs. In nucleotides, the CDR3 is TGTGCCAGCAGTGTTAAGCTGGCGGGGGCGACTAGTATGTATGGCTACACCTTC. This gives the protein CASSVKLAGATSMYGYTF.